This entry concerns a single TCR beta chain. Its target is unknown. This record comes from a study of T-cell memory formation after mild COVID-19. At the level of the study: In these data, TCR clusters were largely donor specific. General study results and limits: Shrinking CD4+ clones resided mostly in CM and EM, and CD8+ ones in EMRA.

V was clipped by 1 base and J by 5 bases; unmatched bases: 6. CDR1 and CDR2 from the germline V gene are LGHNA and YNFKEQ. There are 15 residues in the CDR3. Barcoded TCR alpha and TCR beta cDNA libraries with UMIs came from 5'RACE using constant-segment primers. TCRdb fed the 5' RACE reads into MiXCR, producing one record per CDR3 protein. This sample has some 260,000 distinct CDR3 sequences, with about a sixth found just once. This sequence originates from a man between 18 and 35 years old who had mild COVID-19 (a few samples of this study predate the infection). Cell type and time point are not known. Sequencing input: PBMCs or a T cell subset sorted from them (not recorded which). J is TRBJ2-3 and V is TRBV4-2, with TRBD2 matching over 7 bases. In DNA, the CDR3 is TGTGCCAGCAGCCAAGGCGGGAGCAGGGAAGATACGCAGTATTTT. As protein: CASSQGGSREDTQYF.